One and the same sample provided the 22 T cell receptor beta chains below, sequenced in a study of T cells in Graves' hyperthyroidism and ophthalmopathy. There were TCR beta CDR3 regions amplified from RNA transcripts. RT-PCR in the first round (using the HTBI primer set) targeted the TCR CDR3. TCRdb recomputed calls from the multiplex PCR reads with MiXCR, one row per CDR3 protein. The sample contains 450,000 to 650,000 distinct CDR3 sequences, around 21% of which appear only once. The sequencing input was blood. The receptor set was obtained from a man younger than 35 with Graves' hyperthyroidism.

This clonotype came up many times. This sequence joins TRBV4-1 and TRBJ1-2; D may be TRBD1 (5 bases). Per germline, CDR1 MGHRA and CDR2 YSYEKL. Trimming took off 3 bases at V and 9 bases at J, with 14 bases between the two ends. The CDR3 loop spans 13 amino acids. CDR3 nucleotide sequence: TGCGCCAGCAGCCAGACAACCGGGGCTAGCTACACCTTC. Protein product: CASSQTTGASYTF.

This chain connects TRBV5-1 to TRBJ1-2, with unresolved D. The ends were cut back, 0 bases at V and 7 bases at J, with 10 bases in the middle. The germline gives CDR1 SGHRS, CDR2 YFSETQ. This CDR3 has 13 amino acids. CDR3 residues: CASSLEGFGGYTF. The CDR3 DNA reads TGCGCCAGCAGCTTGGAAGGGTTCGGTGGCTACACCTTC.

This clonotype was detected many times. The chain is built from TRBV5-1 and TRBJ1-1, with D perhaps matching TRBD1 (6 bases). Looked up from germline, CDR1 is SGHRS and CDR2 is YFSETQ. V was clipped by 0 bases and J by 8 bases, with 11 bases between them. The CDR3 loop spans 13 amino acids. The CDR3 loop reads CASSLVFQGEAFF. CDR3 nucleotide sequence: TGCGCCAGCAGCTTGGTGTTTCAGGGGGAAGCTTTCTTT.

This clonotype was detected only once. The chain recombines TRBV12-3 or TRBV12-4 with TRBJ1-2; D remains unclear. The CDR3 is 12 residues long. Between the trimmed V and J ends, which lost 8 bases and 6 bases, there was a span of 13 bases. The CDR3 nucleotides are TGTGCCAGCTGTGAAACAGCCGATGGCTACACCTTC. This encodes CASCETADGYTF.

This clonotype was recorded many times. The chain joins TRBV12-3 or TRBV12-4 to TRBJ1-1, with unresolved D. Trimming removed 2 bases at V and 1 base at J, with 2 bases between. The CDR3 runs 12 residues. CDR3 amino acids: CASSLSNTEAFF. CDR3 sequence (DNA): TGTGCCAGCAGTTTATCGAACACTGAAGCTTTCTTT.

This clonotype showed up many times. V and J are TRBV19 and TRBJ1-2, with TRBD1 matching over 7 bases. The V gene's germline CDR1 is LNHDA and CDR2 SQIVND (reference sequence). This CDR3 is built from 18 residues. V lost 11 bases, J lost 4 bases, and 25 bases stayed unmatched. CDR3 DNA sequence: TGTGCCCGTATCGTCAACGAGGTTCCGCAGGGGGAGATCTATGGCTACACCTTC. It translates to CARIVNEVPQGEIYGYTF.

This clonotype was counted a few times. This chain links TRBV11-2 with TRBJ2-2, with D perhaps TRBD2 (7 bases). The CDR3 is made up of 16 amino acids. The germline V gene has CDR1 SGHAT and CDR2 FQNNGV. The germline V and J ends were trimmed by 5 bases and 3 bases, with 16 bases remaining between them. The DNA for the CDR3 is TGTGCCAGCAGCCTAGGGGGGGAAGTCGACACCGGGGAGCTGTTTTTT. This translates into CASSLGGEVDTGELFF.

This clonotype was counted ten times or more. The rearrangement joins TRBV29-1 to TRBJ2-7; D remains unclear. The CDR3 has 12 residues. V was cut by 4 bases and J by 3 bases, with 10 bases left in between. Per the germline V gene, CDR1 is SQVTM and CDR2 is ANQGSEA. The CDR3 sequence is CSVGVPNYEQYF. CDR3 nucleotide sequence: TGCAGCGTTGGAGTCCCAAACTACGAGCAGTACTTC.

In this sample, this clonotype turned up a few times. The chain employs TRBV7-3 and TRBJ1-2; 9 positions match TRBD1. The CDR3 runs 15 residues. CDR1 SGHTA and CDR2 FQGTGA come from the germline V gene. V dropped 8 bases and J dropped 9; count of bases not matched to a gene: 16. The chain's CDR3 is CASGRTGEASPSYTF. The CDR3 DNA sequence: TGTGCCAGCGGCCGGACAGGGGAGGCCAGTCCTAGCTACACCTTC.

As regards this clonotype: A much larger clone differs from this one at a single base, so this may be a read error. DNA for the CDR3: TGCAGTGCTAGAAATCGGGCAGGGAAACAGCCCCAGCATTTT. Its translation: CSARNRAGKQPQHF. The chain is built from TRBV20-1 and TRBJ1-5; weak D call: TRBD1 (5 bases). CDR1 DFQATT and CDR2 SNEGSKA come from the germline V gene (reference sequence). The CDR3 covers 14 residues. V was clipped by 2 bases and J by 7 bases, with 15 bases between them.

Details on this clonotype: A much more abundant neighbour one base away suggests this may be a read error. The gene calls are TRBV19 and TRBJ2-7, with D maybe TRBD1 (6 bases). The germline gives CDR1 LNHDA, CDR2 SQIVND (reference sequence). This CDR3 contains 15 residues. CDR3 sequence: CASSTWWGRSYERYF. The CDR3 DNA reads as TGTGCCAGTAGTACCTGGTGGGGGCGCTCCTACGAGCGGTACTTC.

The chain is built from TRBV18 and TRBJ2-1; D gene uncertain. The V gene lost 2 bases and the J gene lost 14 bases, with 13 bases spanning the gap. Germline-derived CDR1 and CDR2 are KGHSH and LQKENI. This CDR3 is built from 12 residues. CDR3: CASSPKREEKFF. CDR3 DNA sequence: TGTGCCAGCTCACCAAAGAGAGAAGAGAAGTTCTTC. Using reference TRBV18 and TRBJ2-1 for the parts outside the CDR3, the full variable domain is NAGVMQNPRHLVRRRGQEARLRCSPMKGHSHVYWYRQLPEEGLKFMVYLQKENIIDESGMPKERFSAEFPKEGPSILRIQQVVRGDSAAYFCASSPKREEKFFGPGTRLTVL.

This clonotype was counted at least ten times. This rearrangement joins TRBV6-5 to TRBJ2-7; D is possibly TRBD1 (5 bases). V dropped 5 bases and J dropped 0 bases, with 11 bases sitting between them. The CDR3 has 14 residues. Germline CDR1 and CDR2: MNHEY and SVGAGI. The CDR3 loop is CASSSRDCSYEQYF. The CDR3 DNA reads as TGTGCCAGCAGTAGCAGGGATTGCTCCTACGAGCAGTACTTC.

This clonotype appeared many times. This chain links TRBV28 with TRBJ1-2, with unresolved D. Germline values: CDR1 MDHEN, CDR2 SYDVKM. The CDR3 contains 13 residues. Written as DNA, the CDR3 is TGTGCTTCTAGCGGTCTTTACCCCTATGGCTACACCTTC. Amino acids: CASSGLYPYGYTF.

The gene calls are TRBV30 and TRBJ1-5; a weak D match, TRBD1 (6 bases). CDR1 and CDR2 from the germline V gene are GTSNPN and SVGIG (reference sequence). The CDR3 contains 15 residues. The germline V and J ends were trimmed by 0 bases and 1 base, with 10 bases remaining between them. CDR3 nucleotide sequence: TGTGCCTGGAGTGTAGCCGGGACAAGCAATCAGCCCCAGCATTTT. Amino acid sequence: CAWSVAGTSNQPQHF.

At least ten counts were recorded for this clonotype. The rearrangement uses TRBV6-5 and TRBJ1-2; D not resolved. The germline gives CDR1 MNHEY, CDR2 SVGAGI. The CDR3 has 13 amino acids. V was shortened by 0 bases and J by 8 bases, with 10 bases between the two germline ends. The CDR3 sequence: CASSYSPAGGYTF. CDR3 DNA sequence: TGTGCCAGCAGTTACTCGCCGGCCGGGGGCTACACCTTC.

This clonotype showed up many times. The CDR3 bases are TGTGCCATCACAGAGTCGCGTGGCGAGACCCAGTACTTC. This codes for CAITESRGETQYF. The chain uses TRBV28 and TRBJ2-5; D is uncertain. V lost 10 bases and J lost 5, with 17 bases in between. This CDR3 is 13 amino acids long. Germline loops: CDR1 MDHEN, CDR2 SYDVKM. The whole variable domain, remainder taken from reference TRBV28 and TRBJ2-5, is DVKVTQSSRYLVKRTGEKVFLECVQDMDHENMFWYRQDPGLGLRLIYFSYDVKMKEKGDIPEGYSVSREKKERFSLILESASTNQTSMYLCAITESRGETQYFGPGTRLLVL.

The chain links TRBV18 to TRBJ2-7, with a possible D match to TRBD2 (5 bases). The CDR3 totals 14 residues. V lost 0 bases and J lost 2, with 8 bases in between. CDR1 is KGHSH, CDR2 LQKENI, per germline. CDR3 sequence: CASSPPGSTYEQYF. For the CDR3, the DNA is TGTGCCAGCTCACCACCGGGGAGCACCTACGAGCAGTACTTC.

For the CDR3, the DNA is TGTGCCAGCAGTGAAGCTGAGGGGTCCTCTGGAAACACCATATATTTT. This sequence encodes CASSEAEGSSGNTIYF. The V and J genes are TRBV6-1 and TRBJ1-3, with a weak D call TRBD1 (5 bases). CDR3 length equals 16 residues. The V end was cut by 0 bases, the J end by 0 bases, with 9 bases between. The germline CDR1 and CDR2 sequences are MNHNS and SASEGT.

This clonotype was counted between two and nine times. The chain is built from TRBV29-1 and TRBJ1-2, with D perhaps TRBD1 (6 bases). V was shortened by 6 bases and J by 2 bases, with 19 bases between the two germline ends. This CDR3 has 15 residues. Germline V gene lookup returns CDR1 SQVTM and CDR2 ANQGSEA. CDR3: CSVHPLHRENYGYTF. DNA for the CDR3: TGCAGCGTCCATCCTCTACACAGGGAAAACTATGGCTACACCTTC.

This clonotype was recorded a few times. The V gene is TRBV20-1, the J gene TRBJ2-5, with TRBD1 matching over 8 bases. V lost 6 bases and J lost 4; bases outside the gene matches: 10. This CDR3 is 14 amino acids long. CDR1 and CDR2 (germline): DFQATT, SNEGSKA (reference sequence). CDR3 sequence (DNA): TGCAGTGCGGAACCGGGACAGGCGTCAGAGACCCAGTACTTC. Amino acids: CSAEPGQASETQYF.

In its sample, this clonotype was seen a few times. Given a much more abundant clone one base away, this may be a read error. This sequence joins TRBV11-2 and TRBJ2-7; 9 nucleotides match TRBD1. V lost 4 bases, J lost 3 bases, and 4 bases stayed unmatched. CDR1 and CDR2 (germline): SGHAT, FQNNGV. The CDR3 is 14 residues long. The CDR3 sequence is CASSSGTGFYEQYF. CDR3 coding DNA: TGTGCCAGCAGCTCCGGGACAGGGTTCTACGAGCAGTACTTC.